The sequence of this TCR beta chain was determined in a study of regulatory T cells in long-lasting Graves disease. Study as a whole: Persistent Graves' disease meant over 5 years of antithyroid drugs with positive TSH receptor antibodies.

Regarding time point: persistent/refractory GD, antithyroid drugs over 5 years with positive TRAb. After RNA was extracted from PBMCs, the TCR library was made from it. CDR1 is DFQATT, CDR2 SNEGSKA, per germline (reference sequence). The ends were cut back, 0 bases at V and 1 base at J, with 12 bases in the middle. The CDR3 has 16 amino acids. Assembly of TCR beta libraries relied on iRepertoire HTBI primers together with Arm-PCR of CDR3 regions. TCRdb redid the calling of the multiplex PCR reads with MiXCR, one entry per CDR3 protein. The sample records about 430,000 distinct CDR3 sequences, over 20% being singletons. For this clonotype: Antigen: not known.

Study observations and caveats: Since the sample size was small, accuracy may have been reduced. Persistent disease was associated with favored TRBV28 usage and with favored use of TRBJ1-2 and TRBJ2-5.

The chain uses TRBV20-1 and TRBJ2-2, with D perhaps matching TRBD1 (6 bases). The sequence derives from a female donor with Graves disease. This specimen was peripheral blood mononuclear cells (PBMCs), taken when the disease was refractory, from a patient treated with antithyroid drugs. The CDR3 DNA is TGCAGTGCTAGAGATCTGAGGGGACAGAACACCGGGGAGCTGTTTTTT. It encodes CSARDLRGQNTGELFF.